These 4 T cell receptor beta chains share one sample of origin, sequenced in a study of blood T cell repertoires in COVID-19. Profiling relied on immunoSEQ multiplex PCR, and the TCRdb table lists in-frame clones only, not all of them. This table has more than 200,000 clones, 85% to 90% appearing once. The source material was peripheral blood. These TCRs come from a woman in her forties or fifties with COVID-19, enrolled during active disease.

The chain couples TRBV10-3 to TRBJ1-4, with D perhaps matching TRBD1 (5 bases). Per the germline V gene, CDR1 is ENHRY and CDR2 is SYGVKD. Trimming removed 0 bases from V and 8 bases from J, with 19 bases in between. The CDR3 contains 17 residues. For the CDR3, the DNA is TGTGCCATCAGTGAGTCGAGCCAGGGCGGGAGAAAGGAAAAACTGTTTTTT. As protein: CAISESSQGGRKEKLFF.

This sequence joins TRBV10-3 and TRBJ1-2, with TRBD1 as a possible D gene (6 bases). V was trimmed by 6 bases and J by 4 bases, leaving 9 bases between them. This CDR3 has 12 residues. The germline V gene has CDR1 ENHRY and CDR2 SYGVKD. The CDR3 DNA follows: TGTGCCATCAGAACAGGGAGCTATGGCTACACCTTC. Amino acids: CAIRTGSYGYTF.

This clone was seen only a few times. The chain couples TRBV2 to TRBJ2-1, with 9 bases matching TRBD2. CDR1 is SNHLY and CDR2 is FYNNEI in the germline V gene. This CDR3 contains 17 residues. The J segment lost 8 bases and the V segment lost 2 bases, leaving 13 bases of the junction unmatched. The CDR3 protein is CASSEPSGLASEYEQFF. The CDR3 region has the DNA TGTGCCAGCAGTGAACCCTCGGGACTAGCCTCTGAGTATGAGCAGTTCTTC.

The V call is TRBV10-1, the J call TRBJ2-3; 8 bases fit TRBD2. The ends lost 6 bases at V and 5 bases at J; junction bases unmatched: 7. There are 14 residues in the CDR3. The germline V gene has CDR1 WNHNN and CDR2 SYGVQD (reference sequence). The CDR3 protein is CASSLGLAGDTQYF. CDR3 nucleotide sequence: TGCGCCAGCAGCCTAGGACTAGCCGGAGATACGCAGTATTTT.